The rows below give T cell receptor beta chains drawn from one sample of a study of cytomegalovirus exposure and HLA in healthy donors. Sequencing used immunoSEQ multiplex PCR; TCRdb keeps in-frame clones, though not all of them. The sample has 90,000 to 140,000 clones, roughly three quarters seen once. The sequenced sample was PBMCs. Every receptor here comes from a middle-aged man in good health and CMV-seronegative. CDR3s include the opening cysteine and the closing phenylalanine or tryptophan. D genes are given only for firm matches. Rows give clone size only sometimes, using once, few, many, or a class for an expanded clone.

TGTGCCAGCAGCCCCGTGGGCAGGGGGGTGTCGGACACTGAAGCTTTCTTT,CASSPVGRGVSDTEAFF,-,TRBJ1-1,TRBD1,TRBV11-1
TGTGCCAGCAGAGGACTAGCGGGAGGGGCAGATACGCAGTATTTT,CASRGLAGGADTQYF,-,TRBJ2-3,TRBD2,TRBV6-5
TGCGCCAGCAGCCAAGGGGCAGGGATGGGTCAGCCCCAGCATTTT,CASSQGAGMGQPQHF,-,TRBJ1-5,-,TRBV4-1
TGTGCCAGCAGCTTGGTAGACAGTTCAAACTATGGCTACACCTTC,CASSLVDSSNYGYTF,-,TRBJ1-2,-,TRBV5-4
TGCAGCGTTGAGCTGACTAGCGGGGGGCAGAATGAGCAGTTCTTC,CSVELTSGGQNEQFF,-,TRBJ2-1,TRBD2,TRBV29-1
TGCGCCAGCAGCTCGGGACTAGCGGGAGGGTATGAGCAGTTCTTC,CASSSGLAGGYEQFF,few,TRBJ2-1,TRBD2,TRBV5-1
TGTGCCAGTAGTTGGGACAGCTTTAATGAAAAACTGTTTTTT,CASSWDSFNEKLFF,-,TRBJ1-4,TRBD1,TRBV19
TGCGCCAGCAGCTCTGGGGGACTAGCGGGAGGAACAGATACGCAGTATTTT,CASSSGGLAGGTDTQYF,-,TRBJ2-3,TRBD2,TRBV5-1
TGTGCCAGCAGTGGGGGGACAGGGGCGGGCTACACCTTC,CASSGGTGAGYTF,-,TRBJ1-2,TRBD1,TRBV2
TGTGCCACTACTACAGGGATTGAAAAACTGTTTTTT,CATTTGIEKLFF,-,TRBJ1-4,-,TRBV28
TGCAGCGCCCAACTAAACACAGATACGCAGTATTTT,CSAQLNTDTQYF,once,TRBJ2-3,-,TRBV29-1
TGTGCCAGCCGGACAGGACGAGACTCTAGGGCCAACGTCCTGACTTTC,CASRTGRDSRANVLTF,-,TRBJ2-6,TRBD1,TRBV7-9
TGTGCCAGCAGCTTATCCGGGGCGAACACCGGGGAGCTGTTTTTT,CASSLSGANTGELFF,-,TRBJ2-2,-,TRBV7-3
TGTGCCAGCAGTTTCCTCGGAGGGGAGCCCCAGCATTTT,CASSFLGGEPQHF,few,TRBJ1-5,-,TRBV6-5
TGTGCCAGCAGTGAGCTAGCGGGAGTAGTAGATACGCAGTATTTT,CASSELAGVVDTQYF,-,TRBJ2-3,TRBD2,TRBV2
TGTGCCTGGAGTCCTAGCACGATGAGCTCTGGAAACACCATATATTTT,CAWSPSTMSSGNTIYF,once,TRBJ1-3,-,TRBV30
TGTGCCAGCTCACCACAGGGAGGGGACACTGAAGCTTTCTTT,CASSPQGGDTEAFF,-,TRBJ1-1,-,TRBV18
TGTGCCAGCAGTGAAGCCGGGACAGGGTGGGGCAACTATGGCTACACCTTC,CASSEAGTGWGNYGYTF,few,TRBJ1-2,TRBD1,TRBV6-1
TGTGCCAGCAGCTTAGCGAGACTAGCGGGAGGCCGAAACATTCAGTACTTC,CASSLARLAGGRNIQYF,-,TRBJ2-4,TRBD2,TRBV11-2
TGTGCCAGCAGTTTGGCAGGGATCTACGAGCAGTACTTC,CASSLAGIYEQYF,few,TRBJ2-7,-,TRBV28
TGTGCCAGCAGGGCACAGGGCTCGGGGCAGCCCCAGCATTTT,CASRAQGSGQPQHF,-,TRBJ1-5,-,TRBV6-4
TGTGCCAGCAGCTTTGGGGTAGGGGTCTACGAGCAGTACTTC,CASSFGVGVYEQYF,-,TRBJ2-7,-,TRBV7-8
TGTGCCTCGGGGGGGCAAGGCACAGATACGCAGTATTTT,CASGGQGTDTQYF,-,TRBJ2-3,TRBD2,TRBV6-6
TGTGCCAGCAGCTTCCAGATGACTAGCGGGAGGGCCAATCTCTACGAGCAGTACTTC,CASSFQMTSGRANLYEQYF,-,TRBJ2-7,TRBD2,TRBV7-2
TGTGCCAGCAGCTTAAATTCGGTCACTGAAGCTTTCTTT,CASSLNSVTEAFF,few,TRBJ1-1,-,TRBV11-2
TGTGCCATCAAATCGGACGGAGGAAATCAGCCCCAGCATTTT,CAIKSDGGNQPQHF,-,TRBJ1-5,-,TRBV10-3
TGTGCCAGCAGTTTTGGTGGGACAGGTATTCAGCAGTACTTC,CASSFGGTGIQQYF,once,TRBJ2-7,TRBD1,TRBV27
TGTGCCAGCAGCACGGGGACTAGCACAGATACGCAGTATTTT,CASSTGTSTDTQYF,-,TRBJ2-3,-,TRBV5-4
TGTGCCATCGATTCGGCGGGGGGCCGGAGCTCCTACAATGAGCAGTTCTTC,CAIDSAGGRSSYNEQFF,-,TRBJ2-1,TRBD2,TRBV7-9
TGCGCCAGCAGCCAAGTGGGGCGGCAGTTCAATCAGCCCCAGCATTTT,CASSQVGRQFNQPQHF,-,TRBJ1-5,-,TRBV4-1
TGTGCCAGCGGTACAGGGTCTAAGATCAGCTCCTACGAGCAGTACTTC,CASGTGSKISSYEQYF,few,TRBJ2-7,-,TRBV2
TGTGCCAGCAGTATGACAGGGAGCACAGATACGCAGTATTTT,CASSMTGSTDTQYF,-,TRBJ2-3,TRBD1,TRBV6-5
TGTGCCAGCAGGGCACTAGCGGGTCGGTCGGATACGCAGTATTTT,CASRALAGRSDTQYF,-,TRBJ2-3,TRBD2,TRBV2
TGCGCCAGCAGCGGCACCTTCTCTGGGGCCAACGTCCTGACTTTC,CASSGTFSGANVLTF,-,TRBJ2-6,-,TRBV5-1
TGTGCCAGTGGACCGCTAGCGGGAGGGACGGATACGCAGTATTTT,CASGPLAGGTDTQYF,-,TRBJ2-3,TRBD2,TRBV6-4
TGTGCCAGCCAAGGACAGGGTGAATTCTACGAGCAGTACTTC,CASQGQGEFYEQYF,-,TRBJ2-7,TRBD1,TRBV2
TGTGCCAGCAGAGTGGCAGTGGGCTCTAACTATGGCTACACCTTC,CASRVAVGSNYGYTF,-,TRBJ1-2,-,TRBV6-4
TGTGCCAGCACCCCCGGGACTACCAACAATGAGCAGTTCTTC,CASTPGTTNNEQFF,few,TRBJ2-1,TRBD2,TRBV7-9
TGTGCCAGCAGACAAGGGGGCTACACTGAAGCTTTCTTT,CASRQGGYTEAFF,-,TRBJ1-1,TRBD1,TRBV19
TGCGCCAGCAGCGGGGGACAGGGCGTCTATGGCTACACCTTC,CASSGGQGVYGYTF,few,TRBJ1-2,TRBD1,TRBV5-1